One sample yielded the 25 T cell receptor beta chains listed below, sequenced in a study of T cell repertoires in cytomegalovirus infection (dated by TCRdb to about 2019). Antigen specificity for these receptors is unknown. Instrument used: Illumina HiSeq 1500. TCRdb applied fastp at Q25 and MiXCR to the public reads, then kept only in-frame beta chains. Each record represents a unique CDR3 protein, reported with the most common genes and DNA among its rows. Counted in this sample were hundreds of thousands of distinct CDR3 sequences; about 30% of them appeared once. The ten largest clones capture 18% of the sample. The label giving this sample's treatment or condition can be read as: in vitro stimulation with specific CMV peptide epitopes to enrich CMV-specific T cells. The starting material was cultured PBMCs, obtained from culture after CMV antigen stimulation. The receptors derive from a human donor in good health (CMV status not recorded). Some clones in this sample may be carry-over from other donors' samples.

V usage is TRBV20-1 and J usage is TRBJ1-1; D remains ambiguous. V was clipped by 6 bases and J by 1 base, with 12 bases between them. CDR1 is DFQATT and CDR2 is SNEGSKA in the germline V gene (reference sequence). The CDR3 consists of 13 residues. CDR3 residues: CSAQPLGNTEAFF. The CDR3 DNA is TGCAGTGCCCAACCTTTAGGGAACACTGAAGCTTTCTTT.

This clonotype was detected a few times. This chain links TRBV4-1 with TRBJ1-2, with TRBD1 matching 8 bases. Germline V gene lookup returns CDR1 MGHRA and CDR2 YSYEKL. Losses at the gene ends were 2 bases for V and 5 bases for J; bases not matched to a gene: 10. The CDR3 runs to 16 residues. For the CDR3, the DNA is TGCGCCAGCAGCCAACCAGGGACAGGCCAGAGGTATGGCTACACCTTC. This encodes CASSQPGTGQRYGYTF.

The rearrangement uses TRBV5-4 and TRBJ2-7, with 8 bases lining up with TRBD2. The CDR3 totals 16 residues. V lost 4 bases, J lost 4 bases, and 13 bases stayed unmatched. Germline V gives CDR1 SGHNT, CDR2 YYREEE (reference sequence). CDR3 nucleotides: TGTGCCAGCAGCGGACCGGGGGCAGGGACTAGGTACGAGCAGTACTTC. This translates into CASSGPGAGTRYEQYF.

The gene calls are TRBV7-9 and TRBJ2-1, with TRBD2 matching over 10 bases. The CDR3 covers 15 residues. CDR1 and CDR2 (germline): SEHNR, FQNEAQ (reference sequence). V trimming: 2 bases; J trimming: 6 bases; junction bases outside the gene matches: 4. The CDR3 coding sequence is TGTGCCAGCAGCTTAAAGCGGGGGGGCCCCAATGAGCAGTTCTTC. It encodes CASSLKRGGPNEQFF.

The chain's CDR3 is CASTWTSGGNQPQHF. In DNA, the CDR3 is TGTGCCAGCACCTGGACGTCCGGTGGCAATCAGCCCCAGCATTTT. This chain uses TRBV6-1 with TRBJ1-5; D gene unclear. The CDR3 runs 15 residues. Germline-derived CDR1 and CDR2 are MNHNS and SASEGT. Trimming pared 7 bases from V and 2 bases from J, leaving 15 bases between.

This rearrangement joins TRBV12-3 or TRBV12-4 to TRBJ2-7; 7 positions match TRBD1. The CDR3 contains 13 residues. Trimming took 3 bases from V and 6 from J; bases not matched to a gene: 5. CDR3 nucleotide sequence: TGTGCCAGCAGTTTTGGGCAGGGGGTCGAGCAGTACTTC. Amino acids: CASSFGQGVEQYF.

This clonotype was counted a few times. This rearrangement joins TRBV12-3 or TRBV12-4 to TRBJ2-3, with TRBD1 matching 7 bases. V lost 6 bases to trimming and J lost 5 bases; unmatched junction nucleotides: 8. The CDR3 is 14 residues long. The CDR3 nucleotides are TGTGCCAGCAGCCCGGGACAGATAGGAGATACGCAGTATTTT. This sequence encodes CASSPGQIGDTQYF.

Worth noting for this clonotype: A junction boundary mismatches the germline segment, possibly from a read error. The V gene is TRBV30, the J gene TRBJ2-1; D uncertain. This CDR3 spans 12 amino acids. CDR1 and CDR2 (germline): GTSNPN, SVGIG (reference sequence). Written as DNA, the CDR3 is TGTGCCTGGAGTCCTACCCGTAGGATCGAGTTGTTC. This gives the protein CAWSPTRRIELF.

The J gene is TRBJ1-2, the V gene TRBV7-2; D is perhaps TRBD1 (5 bases). Germline lookup yields CDR1 SGHTA and CDR2 FQGNSA. V lost 1 base and J 9 bases, leaving 18 bases between the germline ends. The CDR3 length is 15 residues. DNA of the CDR3: TGTGCCAGCAGCTTAGGTGGGGACCGGGGAGGAAGCTACACCTTC. Protein sequence: CASSLGGDRGGSYTF.

This clonotype was seen a handful of times. The J gene is TRBJ2-1, the V gene TRBV6-5; possibly TRBD1 or TRBD2 for D (6 bases each). Deletions cut 6 bases from V and 12 bases from J, with 18 bases between. Germline CDR1 is MNHEY and CDR2 is SVGAGI. The CDR3 totals 13 residues. CDR3 residues: CASSIPGGGRQFF. CDR3 DNA: TGTGCCAGCAGCATCCCCGGGGGCGGCCGGCAGTTCTTC.

The genes are TRBV5-4 and TRBJ1-1, with a tentative D call TRBD1 (6 bases). V was clipped by 7 bases and J by 2 bases, with 12 bases between them. The CDR3 extends over 13 amino acids. In germline, CDR1 is SGHNT, CDR2 YYREEE (reference sequence). CDR3 nucleotide sequence: TGTGCCAGCTCCGCGGGGGCCAACACTGAAGCTTTCTTT. Protein: CASSAGANTEAFF.

The chain carries TRBV19 and TRBJ2-7; D ambiguous. This CDR3 comprises 17 residues. Germline V gene sequence: CDR1 LNHDA, CDR2 SQIVND (reference sequence). V was clipped by 3 bases and J by 2 bases, with 20 bases between them. The CDR3 DNA follows: TGTGCCAGTAGTATGGCCCTCCTGCCGGGCAATCCCTACGAGCAGTACTTC. It codes for CASSMALLPGNPYEQYF.

The rearrangement joins TRBV2 to TRBJ2-7, with a tentative D call TRBD1 (6 bases). Germline lookup yields CDR1 SNHLY and CDR2 FYNNEI. The CDR3 extends over 14 amino acids. V was trimmed by 7 bases and J by 6 bases, leaving 19 bases between them. Here the CDR3 reads CASTSWVGGSEQYF. The CDR3 DNA is TGTGCCAGCACCTCCTGGGTAGGGGGATCCGAGCAGTACTTC.

In the case of this clonotype: One base away lies a much larger clone, so this may be a sequencing read error. The chain is built from TRBV7-2 and TRBJ2-1; D ambiguous. Trimming removed 0 bases at V and 6 bases at J, with 9 bases between. The CDR3 contains 14 residues. CDR1 is SGHTA, CDR2 FQGNSA, per germline. CDR3 region: CASSLARSTNEQFF. The CDR3 DNA sequence: TGTGCCAGCAGCTTAGCGAGGTCAACCAATGAGCAGTTCTTC.

This sequence joins TRBV4-3 and TRBJ2-1, with TRBD1 matching 8 bases. With V trimmed by 0 bases and J by 4 bases, 8 bases remained unmatched. The germline V gene has CDR1 LGHNA and CDR2 YSLEER. The CDR3 has 17 amino acids. In DNA, the CDR3 is TGCGCCAGCAGCCAAGATGGAGGACAGGGACCTTACAATGAGCAGTTCTTC. This translates into CASSQDGGQGPYNEQFF.

The chain uses TRBV5-6 and TRBJ2-5, with D possibly TRBD2 on 6 matching bases. CDR3 size: 15 residues. V lost 3 bases, J lost 4 bases, and 16 bases lay in between. Looked up from germline, CDR1 is SGHDT and CDR2 is YYEEEE. The CDR3 spells CASSSIPGERETQYF. In nucleotides, the CDR3 is TGTGCCAGCAGCTCTATTCCGGGGGAGAGAGAGACCCAGTACTTC.

The chain has TRBV2 and TRBJ1-5; D is unresolved. With 4 bases removed from V and 3 bases from J, the gap between germline ends came to 10 bases. CDR1 SNHLY and CDR2 FYNNEI come from the germline V gene. This CDR3 has 14 residues. CDR3 loop: CASSAGRNNQPQHF. In nucleotides, the CDR3 is TGTGCCAGCAGTGCTGGGCGAAACAATCAGCCCCAGCATTTT.

There are a few counts of this clonotype. The chain has TRBV7-2 and TRBJ2-1; 7 bases agree with TRBD1. Germline V gene lookup returns CDR1 SGHTA and CDR2 FQGNSA. CDR3 length equals 17 residues. The trim removed 1 base at V and 4 bases at J, leaving 10 bases unmatched. CDR3 bases: TGTGCCAGCAGCTTAGGGCACAGGGGACCCAGTTACAATGAGCAGTTCTTC. Its translation: CASSLGHRGPSYNEQFF.

This clonotype was counted between two and nine times. The rearrangement uses TRBV10-3 and TRBJ2-3; weak D call: TRBD1 (5 bases). The V end lost 8 bases, the J end lost 6 bases, and 12 bases lay between the germline ends. From germline, CDR1 is ENHRY and CDR2 SYGVKD. The CDR3 runs 12 residues. The CDR3 region is CAIGSGRDTQYF. The CDR3 nucleotides are TGTGCCATCGGGTCAGGGCGGGATACGCAGTATTTT.

The rearrangement uses TRBV6-1 and TRBJ1-4; tentative D call: TRBD1 (5 bases). Germline CDR1 and CDR2: MNHNS and SASEGT. The length of the CDR3 is 19 residues. Trimming cost V 0 bases and J 6 bases, with 23 bases left between them. The CDR3 loop reads CASSEARQAQGARYEKLFF. As DNA, the CDR3 is TGTGCCAGCAGTGAAGCGCGGCAAGCGCAGGGAGCTCGGTATGAAAAACTGTTTTTT.

This clonotype was seen a handful of times. The chain recombines TRBV7-2 with TRBJ2-5; D ambiguous. This CDR3 region has 14 residues. In germline, CDR1 is SGHTA, CDR2 FQGNSA. Trimming removed 8 bases at V and 5 bases at J, with 18 bases between. The CDR3 nucleotides read TGTGCCAGCCGGGTCGCATTTGGGCGGGAGACCCAGTACTTC. Encoded protein: CASRVAFGRETQYF.

The chain is built from TRBV19 and TRBJ1-5; a possible D gene is TRBD1 (6 bases). This CDR3 spans 14 amino acids. Germline CDR1 is LNHDA and CDR2 is SQIVND (reference sequence). Trimming stripped 3 bases from V and 2 bases from J, with 8 bases between. The CDR3 DNA is TGTGCCAGTAGTATCTGGACAGGCAATCAGCCCCAGCATTTT. Translating it yields CASSIWTGNQPQHF.

In this sample, this clonotype turned up a few times. Its ends do not fully match the called genes, so a read error is possible. The DNA for the CDR3 is TGTGCCAGCAGATTAGAGGGGGAAGAGACCCAGTACTTC. Encoded protein: CASRLEGEETQYF. This chain uses TRBV11-2 with TRBJ2-5; tentatively, D is TRBD1 (6 bases). Germline CDR1 reads SGHAT; CDR2 reads FQNNGV. This CDR3 spans 13 amino acids.

Many counts were recorded for this clonotype. V gene TRBV7-9 combines with J gene TRBJ2-1; 10 positions agree with TRBD2. Trimming cost V 5 bases and J 12 bases; bases outside gene matches: 13. Germline V lookup: CDR1 SEHNR, CDR2 FQNEAQ (reference sequence). The CDR3 spans 15 residues. CDR3 in DNA: TGTGCCAGCAGCACGGGACTAGCGCCTGTTGAAAGGCAGTTCTTC. This codes for CASSTGLAPVERQFF. Using reference TRBV7-9 and TRBJ2-1 for the parts outside the CDR3, the full variable domain is DTGVSQNPRHKITKRGQNVTFRCDPISEHNRLYWYRQTLGQGPEFLTYFQNEAQLEKSRLLSDRFSAERPKGSFSTLEIQRTEQGDSAMYLCASSTGLAPVERQFFGPGTRLTVL.

This sequence joins TRBV12-3 or TRBV12-4 and TRBJ2-7, with TRBD1 identical over 10 bases. Trimming removed 4 bases from V and 4 bases from J; junction bases left unmatched: 7. The CDR3 loop spans 15 amino acids. The CDR3 sequence: CASSSPDRGRYEQYF. The CDR3 nucleotides are TGTGCCAGCAGTTCCCCGGACAGGGGGAGGTACGAGCAGTACTTC.